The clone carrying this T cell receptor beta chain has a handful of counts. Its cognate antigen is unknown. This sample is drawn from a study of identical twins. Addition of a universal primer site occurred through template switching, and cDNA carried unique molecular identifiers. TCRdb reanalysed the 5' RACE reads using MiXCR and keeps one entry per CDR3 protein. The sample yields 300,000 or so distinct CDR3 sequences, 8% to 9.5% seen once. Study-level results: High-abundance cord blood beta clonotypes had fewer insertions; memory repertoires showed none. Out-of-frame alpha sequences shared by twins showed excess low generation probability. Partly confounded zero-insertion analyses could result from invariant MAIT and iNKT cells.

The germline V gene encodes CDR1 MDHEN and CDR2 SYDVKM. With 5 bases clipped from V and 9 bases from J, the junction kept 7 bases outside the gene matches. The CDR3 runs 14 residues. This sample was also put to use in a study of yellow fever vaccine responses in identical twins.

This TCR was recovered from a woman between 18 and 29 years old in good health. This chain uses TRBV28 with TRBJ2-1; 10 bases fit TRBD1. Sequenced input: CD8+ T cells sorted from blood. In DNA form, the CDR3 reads TGTGCCAGCAGTGGCCGACAGGGGGCTGGTGAGCAGTTCTTC. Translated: CASSGRQGAGEQFF. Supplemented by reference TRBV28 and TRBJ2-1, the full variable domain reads DVKVTQSSRYLVKRTGEKVFLECVQDMDHENMFWYRQDPGLGLRLIYFSYDVKMKEKGDIPEGYSVSREKKERFSLILESASTNQTSMYLCASSGRQGAGEQFFGPGTRLTVL.